The 3 T cell receptor beta chains reported below all come from one sample, sequenced in a study of T cell responses to AZD1222 COVID-19 vaccine. TCRdb's table, derived via immunoSEQ multiplex PCR, lists solely in-frame clones and lacks some. Of some 140,000 clones detected, around 90% appear once; the ten largest clones hold 1.5% to 2%. Sequencing used peripheral blood, obtained on day 0 of AZD1222 vaccination. These receptor sequences come from an adult in good health.

CDR3 loop: CSASGRDTNSYEQYF. In DNA, the CDR3 is TGCAGTGCAAGTGGTAGGGACACCAACTCCTACGAGCAGTACTTC. The chain has TRBV20-1 and TRBJ2-7; maybe TRBD1 (6 bases). Germline V gene sequence: CDR1 DFQATT, CDR2 SNEGSKA (reference sequence). Deletions cut 6 bases from V and 0 bases from J, with 18 bases between. CDR3 size: 15 residues.

The chain combines TRBV29-1 with TRBJ1-2; D unclear. Looked up from germline, CDR1 is SQVTM and CDR2 is ANQGSEA. The ends were cut back, 6 bases at V and 5 bases at J, with 13 bases in the middle. This CDR3 is built from 12 residues. The CDR3 nucleotides are TGCAGCGTAGACGTCGGGAGTTATGGCTACACCTTC. Protein: CSVDVGSYGYTF. Drawing the rest from reference TRBV29-1 and TRBJ1-2, the complete variable domain is SAVISQKPSRDICQRGTSLTIQCQVDSQVTMMFWYRQQPGQSLTLIATANQGSEATYESGFVIDKFPISRPNLTFSTLTVSNMSPEDSSIYLCSVDVGSYGYTFGSGTRLTVV.

The CDR3 protein is CAWSVLSGAAEAFF. The DNA of the CDR3 is TGTGCCTGGAGTGTATTATCAGGGGCGGCTGAAGCTTTCTTT. The chain recombines TRBV30 with TRBJ1-1; possibly TRBD1 for D (6 bases). The germline V and J ends were trimmed by 0 bases and 6 bases, with 14 bases remaining between them. Germline CDR1 and CDR2: GTSNPN and SVGIG (reference sequence). The length of the CDR3 is 14 residues.